Below are 21 T cell receptor beta chains sequenced from a single sample in a study of blood T cell repertoires in COVID-19. Libraries were prepared by immunoSEQ multiplex PCR; TCRdb keeps only in-frame clonotypes and omits some of them. This table holds over 35,000 clones, more than 75% found once. The material sequenced was peripheral blood. The receptors stem from a man aged 35-49 years with COVID-19, enrolled during active disease.

The V call is TRBV5-6, the J call TRBJ2-7; 8 nucleotides line up with TRBD1. The trim removed 3 bases at V and 4 bases at J, leaving 6 bases unmatched. The CDR3 is made up of 14 amino acids. Germline V lookup: CDR1 SGHDT, CDR2 YYEEEE. The CDR3 reads CASSYSGTGYEQYF. The CDR3 bases are TGTGCCAGCAGCTACTCCGGGACAGGTTACGAGCAGTACTTC. Full variable domain (remainder filled in from reference TRBV5-6 and TRBJ2-7): DAGVTQSPTHLIKTRGQQVTLRCSPKSGHDTVSWYQQALGQGPQFIFQYYEEEERQRGNFPDRFSGHQFPNYSSELNVNALLLGDSALYLCASSYSGTGYEQYFGPGTRLTVT.

This chain connects TRBV7-2 to TRBJ1-5; D remains unclear. Germline V gene lookup returns CDR1 SGHTA and CDR2 FQGNSA. The CDR3 sequence is 12 residues long. Trimming cost V 2 bases and J 4 bases, with 3 bases left between them. CDR3 in DNA: TGTGCCAGCAGCTTACTTAATCAGCCCCAGCATTTT. This gives the protein CASSLLNQPQHF.

V and J are TRBV6-7 and TRBJ2-2, with 8 nucleotides matching TRBD2. TRBV6-7 is an ORF, and what it does is uncertain. This CDR3 comprises 15 residues. J lost 2 bases, V lost 7 bases, and 6 bases had no gene match. The CDR3 here is CASNRGGPNTGELFF. The CDR3 DNA sequence: TGTGCCAGCAATCGGGGGGGCCCTAACACCGGGGAGCTGTTTTTT.

For the CDR3, the DNA is TGTGCCAGCAGCCAAGGAGGGGGCAAGAGCTATGGCTACACCTTC. It specifies CASSQGGGKSYGYTF. The genes are TRBV3-1 (or the pseudogene TRBV3-2) and TRBJ1-2, with 7 bases fitting TRBD1. Germline values: CDR1 LGHDT, CDR2 YNNKEL (reference sequence). CDR3 length equals 15 residues. After removal of 1 base from V and 4 bases from J, the junction contained 6 bases not matched to a gene.

This rearrangement joins TRBV5-1 to TRBJ2-5, with TRBD2 matching over 14 bases. Germline loops: CDR1 SGHRS, CDR2 YFSETQ. This CDR3 spans 16 amino acids. V shed 3 bases and J 3 bases; nucleotides not matched to a gene: 4. CDR3 bases: TGCGCCAGCAGCTCCGGGACTAGCGGGAGCAAAGAGACCCAGTACTTC. Protein product: CASSSGTSGSKETQYF.

The chain carries TRBV28 and TRBJ1-5, with 8 bases aligning to TRBD1. V shed 8 bases, J shed 4 bases, and the junction held 13 bases outside the gene matches. CDR3 size: 16 residues. Germline CDR1 and CDR2: MDHEN and SYDVKM. This CDR3 reads CASQFPRQGQNQPQHF. The DNA for the CDR3 is TGTGCCAGCCAGTTTCCACGACAGGGGCAAAATCAGCCCCAGCATTTT. Full variable domain (missing parts from reference TRBV28 and TRBJ1-5): DVKVTQSSRYLVKRTGEKVFLECVQDMDHENMFWYRQDPGLGLRLIYFSYDVKMKEKGDIPEGYSVSREKKERFSLILESASTNQTSMYLCASQFPRQGQNQPQHFGDGTRLSIL.

The chain joins TRBV9 to TRBJ1-3; D gene uncertain. V was clipped by 2 bases and J by 1 base, with 7 bases between them. Germline CDR1 SGDLS, CDR2 YYNGEE. CDR3 length: 14 amino acids. The CDR3: CASSVSGSGNTIYF. CDR3 DNA sequence: TGTGCCAGCAGCGTGTCCGGTTCTGGAAACACCATATATTTT.

V is TRBV30 and J is TRBJ1-2; 7 positions match TRBD1. The V segment lost 3 bases and the J segment 6 bases; nucleotides outside the gene matches: 7. In germline, CDR1 is GTSNPN, CDR2 SVGIG (reference sequence). The CDR3 runs 13 residues. The CDR3 loop reads CAWSAGGRNGYTF. Written as DNA, the CDR3 is TGTGCCTGGAGCGCAGGGGGAAGGAATGGCTACACCTTC. The entire variable domain, with the rest obtained from reference TRBV30 and TRBJ1-2, is as follows: SQTIHQWPATLVQPVGSPLSLECTVEGTSNPNLYWYRQAAGRGLQLLFYSVGIGQISSEVPQNLSASRPQDRQFILSSKKLLLSDSGFYLCAWSAGGRNGYTFGSGTRLTVV.

V and J are TRBV9 and TRBJ2-3, with TRBD1 matching over 7 bases. V shed 2 bases and J 3 bases; nucleotides not matched to a gene: 3. There are 14 residues in the CDR3. Germline CDR1 and CDR2: SGDLS and YYNGEE. CDR3 amino acids: CASSVSRGTDTQYF. The CDR3 DNA sequence: TGTGCCAGCAGCGTCTCCAGGGGGACAGATACGCAGTATTTT.

The chain recombines TRBV4-1 with TRBJ2-7; 9 bases match TRBD1. The CDR3 contains 15 residues. V shed 4 bases, J shed 4 bases, and the junction held 8 bases outside the gene matches. Germline values: CDR1 MGHRA, CDR2 YSYEKL. The CDR3 loop is CASSPTGGNEYEQYF. Written as DNA, the CDR3 is TGCGCCAGCAGCCCTACAGGGGGCAATGAGTACGAGCAGTACTTC.

This chain connects TRBV6-5 to TRBJ1-6, with D unclear. The CDR3 is 12 residues long. With 6 bases removed from V and 8 bases from J, the gap between germline ends came to 8 bases. Looked up from germline, CDR1 is MNHEY and CDR2 is SVGAGI. CDR3 protein: CASRTVDSPLHF. For the CDR3, the DNA is TGTGCCAGCAGAACGGTAGATTCACCCCTCCACTTT.

V gene TRBV9 combines with J gene TRBJ2-5, with TRBD2 matching over 8 bases. The germline V gene has CDR1 SGDLS and CDR2 YYNGEE. V lost 4 bases to trimming and J lost 4 bases; unmatched junction nucleotides: 12. This CDR3 has 16 amino acids. For the CDR3, the DNA is TGTGCCAGCAGCCCAGGGGTTAGCGGGATCCCAGAGACCCAGTACTTC. Its protein product is CASSPGVSGIPETQYF.

The chain is built from TRBV19 and TRBJ2-7; 7 positions match TRBD1. This CDR3 is 15 amino acids long. Unmatched junction bases numbered 12, after V lost 4 bases and J lost 6 bases. Germline V lookup: CDR1 LNHDA, CDR2 SQIVND (reference sequence). The CDR3: CASSSLASTGTEQYF. The CDR3 DNA sequence: TGTGCCAGTAGTAGCCTCGCATCGACAGGGACCGAGCAGTACTTC.

The CDR3, as DNA: TGTGCCAGCAGCCAGGCGGGGATCGGCGGGGAGCTGTTTTTT. It is translated as CASSQAGIGGELFF. The chain is built from TRBV3-1 (or the pseudogene TRBV3-2) and TRBJ2-2; tentatively, D is TRBD2 (6 bases). The V end was cut by 3 bases, the J end by 7 bases, with 12 bases between. The CDR3 totals 14 residues. Looked up from germline, CDR1 is LGHDT and CDR2 is YNNKEL (reference sequence).

This clone was observed a few times. The rearrangement uses TRBV11-3 and TRBJ2-7, with 7 bases lining up with TRBD1. Germline V CDR1 and CDR2: SGHNT, YENEEA. V trimming: 5 bases; J trimming: 2 bases; junction bases outside the gene matches: 6. The CDR3 has 14 residues. For the CDR3, the DNA is TGTGCCAGCAGCGTACGGGACAGCACCTACGAGCAGTACTTC. Translating it yields CASSVRDSTYEQYF.

The chain carries TRBV9 and TRBJ2-7; D may be TRBD1 (6 bases). V gave up 0 bases and J gave up 4 bases, with 11 bases separating them. The CDR3 length is 14 residues. Germline-derived CDR1 and CDR2 are SGDLS and YYNGEE. In DNA, the CDR3 is TGTGCCAGCAGCGTAGGGGACATCGGTTACGAGCAGTACTTC. This gives the protein CASSVGDIGYEQYF.

The chain is built from TRBV18 and TRBJ2-7; TRBD1 is a possible D gene (5 bases). CDR1 and CDR2 (germline): KGHSH, LQKENI. The ends were cut back, 0 bases at V and 2 bases at J, with 8 bases in the middle. The CDR3 is made up of 14 amino acids. The CDR3 reads CASSPPVGAYEQYF. CDR3 DNA sequence: TGTGCCAGCTCACCACCGGTAGGGGCCTACGAGCAGTACTTC. Full variable domain (rest looked up from reference TRBV18 and TRBJ2-7): NAGVMQNPRHLVRRRGQEARLRCSPMKGHSHVYWYRQLPEEGLKFMVYLQKENIIDESGMPKERFSAEFPKEGPSILRIQQVVRGDSAAYFCASSPPVGAYEQYFGPGTRLTVT.

This clone was recorded a few times. V usage is TRBV7-9 and J usage is TRBJ2-7; 7 bases align to TRBD2. CDR1 and CDR2 from the germline V gene are SEHNR and FQNEAQ (reference sequence). The CDR3 sequence is 19 residues long. V dropped 1 base and J dropped 3; count of bases not matched to a gene: 18. This CDR3 is CASSLDERDRTGSIYEQYF. CDR3 nucleotides: TGTGCCAGCAGCTTAGATGAGCGGGACCGTACCGGTTCGATCTACGAGCAGTACTTC.

This chain links TRBV14 with TRBJ2-5, with unresolved D. CDR1 and CDR2 from the germline V gene are SGHDN and FVKESK. Trimming removed 0 bases from V and 9 bases from J, with 11 bases in between. The CDR3 loop spans 13 amino acids. CDR3 DNA: TGTGCCAGCAGCCAAGATCTTCAGGCTGCCCAGTACTTC. Its protein is CASSQDLQAAQYF.

The chain couples TRBV27 to TRBJ2-1, with TRBD2 identical over 8 bases. Per germline, CDR1 MNHEY and CDR2 SMNVEV (reference sequence). The V segment lost 3 bases and the J segment 6 bases; nucleotides outside the gene matches: 1. This CDR3 contains 13 residues. CDR3 sequence (DNA): TGTGCCAGCAGTTTCGGGGGGGGCAATGAGCAGTTCTTC. Protein product: CASSFGGGNEQFF.

This chain connects TRBV5-1 to TRBJ2-7; 13 bases are shared with TRBD2. Trimming cost V 2 bases and J 7 bases; bases outside gene matches: 6. The CDR3 runs to 15 residues. Germline lookup yields CDR1 SGHRS and CDR2 YFSETQ. The CDR3 loop reads CASSFGLAGVGEQYF. The DNA for the CDR3 is TGCGCCAGCAGCTTTGGACTAGCGGGAGTAGGGGAGCAGTACTTC.